The clone carrying this T cell receptor (beta chain) was counted many times. These data are taken from a study of T cells in Graves' hyperthyroidism and ophthalmopathy. Germline CDR1 SNHLY, CDR2 FYNNEI. The CDR3 has 14 residues. With 8 bases removed from V and 5 bases from J, the gap between germline ends came to 18 bases. The TCR beta CDR3 regions underwent amplification using RNA transcripts as the source. A set of HTBI primers served as the primers for a first-round RT-PCR of the TCR CDR3. In TCRdb, the multiplex PCR reads were re-called with MiXCR into one record per CDR3 protein. The sample records under 650,000 distinct CDR3 sequences, 15% to 20% being singletons. The hyperthyroidism patients had all been newly diagnosed, and their disease duration was under 2 months. Their ages ranged from 18 to 65 years.

This receptor was identified in a woman aged 25-40 years with Graves' hyperthyroidism. Sequencing input: blood. The chain has TRBV2 and TRBJ1-1; D is unresolved. CDR3: CASGKDGVGTEAFF. For the CDR3, the DNA is TGTGCCAGCGGGAAGGACGGAGTTGGGACTGAAGCTTTCTTT.